This T cell receptor (beta chain) was obtained from a study of Graves' ophthalmopathy and Graves' hyperthyroidism. Transcripts of RNA were the source for amplifying TCR beta CDR3 regions. First-round RT-PCR with HTBI primers preceded a second-round multiplex PCR. TCRdb re-called the multiplex PCR reads with MiXCR, one entry per CDR3 protein. Of around 400,000 distinct CDR3 sequences listed, about 17% are singletons. Points from the study as a whole: A model of 13 signatures distinguished ophthalmopathy from stable hyperthyroidism at approximately 90% sensitivity and 81.08% specificity.

The diagnosis combined clinical symptoms, thyroxine, TRAb, thyroid ultrasound and orbital computed tomography scans. This clonotype was seen many times. Its antigen is still unknown. The ends were cut back, 3 bases at V and 0 bases at J, with 18 bases in the middle. Germline V lookup: CDR1 SGHNT, CDR2 YENEEA. The CDR3 totals 17 residues. This rearrangement joins TRBV11-3 to TRBJ2-7; D perhaps matches TRBD2 (7 bases). The sequenced material came from peripheral blood. The TCR sequence derives from a woman aged 18 to 35 with Graves' ophthalmopathy. Here the CDR3 DNA reads TGTGCCAGCAGCTTTGGAGCTGGGGGAGGGGGCTCCTACGAGCAGTACTTC. Translation: CASSFGAGGGGSYEQYF.